This T cell receptor delta chain was documented in a study of gamma-delta chains in newborns, infants, children. Study-level background: Microbial exposure reportedly drives polyclonal innate γδ T cell expansion after birth.

The CDR3 spans 19 residues. Germline assignment: CDR1 GEAIGNYY and CDR2 EKD. TCRdb used CATT to re-call clones from the reads. The sample gives a few thousand delta-chain clones, 2.5% to 3% of which show up once; approximately 15% is in the top ten. Remarks on this clone: One junction end disagrees with the germline gene, perhaps due to a read error.

The TCR sequence derives from a child who was a newborn, infant or young child, either healthy, febrile or measles-vaccinated (not recorded which). Sequenced material: blood. The chain links TRDV2 to TRDJ3; 12 nucleotides match TRDD3. The CDR3 loop is CACDTLGDTRTWDTRQMFF. For the CDR3, the DNA is TGTGCCTGCGACACACTGGGGGATACACGAACCTGGGACACCCGACAGATGTTTTTC.